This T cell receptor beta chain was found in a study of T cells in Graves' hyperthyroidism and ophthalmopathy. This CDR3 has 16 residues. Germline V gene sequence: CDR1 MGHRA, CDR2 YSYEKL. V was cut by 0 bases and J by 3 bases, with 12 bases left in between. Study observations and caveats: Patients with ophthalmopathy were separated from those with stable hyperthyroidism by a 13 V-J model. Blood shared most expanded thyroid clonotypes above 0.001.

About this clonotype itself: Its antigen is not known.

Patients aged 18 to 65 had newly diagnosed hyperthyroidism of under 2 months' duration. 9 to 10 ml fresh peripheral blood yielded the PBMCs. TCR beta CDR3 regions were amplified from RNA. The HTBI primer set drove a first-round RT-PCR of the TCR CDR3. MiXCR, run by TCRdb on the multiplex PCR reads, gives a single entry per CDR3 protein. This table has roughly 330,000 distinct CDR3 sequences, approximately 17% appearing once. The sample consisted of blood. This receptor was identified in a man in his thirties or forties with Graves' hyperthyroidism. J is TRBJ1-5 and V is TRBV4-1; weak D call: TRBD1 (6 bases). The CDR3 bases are TGCGCCAGCAGCCAAGATCCGGGGGCCTCCAATCAGCCCCAGCATTTT. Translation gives CASSQDPGASNQPQHF.